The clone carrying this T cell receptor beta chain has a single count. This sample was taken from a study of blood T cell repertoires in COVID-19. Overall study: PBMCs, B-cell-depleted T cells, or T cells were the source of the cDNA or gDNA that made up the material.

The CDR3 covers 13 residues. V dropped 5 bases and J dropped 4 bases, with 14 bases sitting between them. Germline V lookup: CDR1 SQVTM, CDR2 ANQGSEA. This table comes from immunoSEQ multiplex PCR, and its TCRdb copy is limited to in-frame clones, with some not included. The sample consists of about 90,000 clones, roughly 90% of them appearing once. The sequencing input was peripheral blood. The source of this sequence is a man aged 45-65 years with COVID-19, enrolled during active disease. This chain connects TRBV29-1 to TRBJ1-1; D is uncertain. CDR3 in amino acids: CSVLWALGTEAFF. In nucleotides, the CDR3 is TGCAGCGTTTTGTGGGCGCTGGGCACTGAAGCTTTCTTT.